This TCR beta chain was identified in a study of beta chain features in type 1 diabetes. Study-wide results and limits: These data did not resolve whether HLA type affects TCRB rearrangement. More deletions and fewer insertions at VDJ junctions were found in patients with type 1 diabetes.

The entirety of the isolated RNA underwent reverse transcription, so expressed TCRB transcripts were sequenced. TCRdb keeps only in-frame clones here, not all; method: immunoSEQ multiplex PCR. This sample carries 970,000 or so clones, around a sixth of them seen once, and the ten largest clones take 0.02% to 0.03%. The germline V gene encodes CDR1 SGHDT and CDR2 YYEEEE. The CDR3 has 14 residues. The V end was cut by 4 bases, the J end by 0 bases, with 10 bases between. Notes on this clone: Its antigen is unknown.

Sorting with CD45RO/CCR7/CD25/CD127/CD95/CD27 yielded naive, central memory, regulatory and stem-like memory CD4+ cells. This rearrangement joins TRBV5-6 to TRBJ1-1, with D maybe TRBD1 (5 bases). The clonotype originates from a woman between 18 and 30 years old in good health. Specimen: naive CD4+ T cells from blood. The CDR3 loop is CASSRDPLNTEAFF. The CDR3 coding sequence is TGTGCCAGCAGCAGGGACCCCTTGAACACTGAAGCTTTCTTT.